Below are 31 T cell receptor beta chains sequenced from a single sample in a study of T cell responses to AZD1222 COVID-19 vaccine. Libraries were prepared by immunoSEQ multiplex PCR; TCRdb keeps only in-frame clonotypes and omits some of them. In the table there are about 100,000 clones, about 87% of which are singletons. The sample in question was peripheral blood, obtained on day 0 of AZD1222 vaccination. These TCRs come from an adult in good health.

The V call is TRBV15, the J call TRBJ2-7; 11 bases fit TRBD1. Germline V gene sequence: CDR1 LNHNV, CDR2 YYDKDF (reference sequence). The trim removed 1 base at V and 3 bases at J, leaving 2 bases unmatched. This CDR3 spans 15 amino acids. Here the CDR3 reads CATSRAGQGDYEQYF. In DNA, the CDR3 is TGTGCCACCAGCAGAGCGGGACAGGGGGACTACGAGCAGTACTTC. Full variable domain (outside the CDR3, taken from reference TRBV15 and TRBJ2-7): DAMVIQNPRYQVTQFGKPVTLSCSQTLNHNVMYWYQQKSSQAPKLLFHYYDKDFNNEADTPDNFQSRRPNTSFCFLDIRSPGLGDTAMYLCATSRAGQGDYEQYFGPGTRLTVT.

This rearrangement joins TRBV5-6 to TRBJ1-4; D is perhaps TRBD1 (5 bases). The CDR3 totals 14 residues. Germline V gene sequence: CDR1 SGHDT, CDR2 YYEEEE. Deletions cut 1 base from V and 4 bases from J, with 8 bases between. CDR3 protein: CASSLRGRNEKLFF. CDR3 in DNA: TGTGCCAGCAGCTTGAGGGGCCGTAATGAAAAACTGTTTTTT.

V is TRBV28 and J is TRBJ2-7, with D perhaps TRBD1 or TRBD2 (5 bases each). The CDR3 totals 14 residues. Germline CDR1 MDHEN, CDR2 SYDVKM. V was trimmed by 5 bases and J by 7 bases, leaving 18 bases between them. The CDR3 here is CASSPGAPRGEQYF. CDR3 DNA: TGTGCCAGCAGTCCGGGTGCCCCGAGGGGTGAGCAGTACTTC.

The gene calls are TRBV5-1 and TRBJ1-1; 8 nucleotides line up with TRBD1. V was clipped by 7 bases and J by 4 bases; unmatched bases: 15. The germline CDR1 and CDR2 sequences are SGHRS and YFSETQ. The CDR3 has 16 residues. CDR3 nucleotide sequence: TGCGCCAGCTGCATGGGAGATGGGACAGGTCTCACTGAAGCTTTCTTT. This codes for CASCMGDGTGLTEAFF. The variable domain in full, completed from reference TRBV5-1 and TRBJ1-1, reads KAGVTQTPRYLIKTRGQQVTLSCSPISGHRSVSWYQQTPGQGLQFLFEYFSETQRNKGNFPGRFSGRQFSNSRSEMNVSTLELGDSALYLCASCMGDGTGLTEAFFGQGTRLTVV.

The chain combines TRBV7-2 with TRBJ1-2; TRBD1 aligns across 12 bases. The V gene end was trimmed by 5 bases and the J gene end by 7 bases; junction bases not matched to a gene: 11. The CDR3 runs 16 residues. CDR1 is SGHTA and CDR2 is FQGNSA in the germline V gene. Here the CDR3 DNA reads TGTGCCAGCAGCCCTGGGGGGACAGGGGGCCTGTTTGGCTACACCTTC. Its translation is CASSPGGTGGLFGYTF.

The CDR3 spells CASSSQTGGAREKLFF. CDR3 bases: TGTGCCAGCAGCTCCCAAACAGGGGGAGCTCGAGAAAAACTGTTTTTT. The chain links TRBV7-9 to TRBJ1-4; TRBD1 matches at 8 bases. This CDR3 is built from 16 residues. Germline values: CDR1 SEHNR, CDR2 FQNEAQ (reference sequence). The V gene end was trimmed by 4 bases and the J gene end by 8 bases; junction bases not matched to a gene: 12. The full variable domain, completed using reference TRBV7-9 and TRBJ1-4, is DTGVSQNPRHKITKRGQNVTFRCDPISEHNRLYWYRQTLGQGPEFLTYFQNEAQLEKSRLLSDRFSAERPKGSFSTLEIQRTEQGDSAMYLCASSSQTGGAREKLFFGSGTQLSVL.

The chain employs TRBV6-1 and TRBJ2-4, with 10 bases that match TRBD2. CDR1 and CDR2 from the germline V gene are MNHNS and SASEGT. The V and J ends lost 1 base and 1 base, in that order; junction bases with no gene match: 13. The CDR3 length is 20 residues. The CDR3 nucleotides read TGTGCCAGCAGTGAAGTCCCAGCGGGGGGGCGAAGTTTTGCCAAAAACATTCAGTACTTC. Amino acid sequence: CASSEVPAGGRSFAKNIQYF.

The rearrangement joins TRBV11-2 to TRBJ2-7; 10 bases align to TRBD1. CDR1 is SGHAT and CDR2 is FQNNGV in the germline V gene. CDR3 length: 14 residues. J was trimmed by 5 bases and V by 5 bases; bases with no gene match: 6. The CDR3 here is CASSPRDRGDEQYF. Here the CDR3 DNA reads TGTGCCAGCAGCCCCCGGGACAGGGGTGACGAGCAGTACTTC.

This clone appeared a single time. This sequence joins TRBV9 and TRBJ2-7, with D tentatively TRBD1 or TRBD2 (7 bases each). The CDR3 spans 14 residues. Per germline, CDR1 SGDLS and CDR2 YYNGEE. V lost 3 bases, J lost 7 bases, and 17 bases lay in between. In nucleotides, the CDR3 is TGTGCCAGCAGCGGGAGACGACAGGGAGGGGAGCAGTACTTC. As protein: CASSGRRQGGEQYF.

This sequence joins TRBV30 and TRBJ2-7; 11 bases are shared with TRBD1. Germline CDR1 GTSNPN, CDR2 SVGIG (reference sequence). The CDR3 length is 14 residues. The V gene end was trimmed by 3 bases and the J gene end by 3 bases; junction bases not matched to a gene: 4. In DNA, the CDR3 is TGTGCCTGGAGGAAGGACAGGGGGCACTACGAGCAGTACTTC. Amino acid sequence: CAWRKDRGHYEQYF.

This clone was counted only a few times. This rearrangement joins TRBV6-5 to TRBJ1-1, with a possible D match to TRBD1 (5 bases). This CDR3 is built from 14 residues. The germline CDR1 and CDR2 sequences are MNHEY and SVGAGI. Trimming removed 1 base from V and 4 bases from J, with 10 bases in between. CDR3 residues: CASSYFSGTTEAFF. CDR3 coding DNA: TGTGCCAGCAGTTACTTCTCAGGGACCACTGAAGCTTTCTTT.

CDR3 in amino acids: CASSQETGVGALSPLHF. The CDR3 DNA sequence: TGCGCCAGCAGCCAAGAAACGGGTGTCGGTGCGCTTTCACCCCTCCACTTT. This chain joins TRBV4-3 and TRBJ1-6; D unclear. Trimming pared 0 bases from V and 9 bases from J, leaving 18 bases between. This CDR3 has 17 residues. From germline, CDR1 is LGHNA and CDR2 YSLEER.

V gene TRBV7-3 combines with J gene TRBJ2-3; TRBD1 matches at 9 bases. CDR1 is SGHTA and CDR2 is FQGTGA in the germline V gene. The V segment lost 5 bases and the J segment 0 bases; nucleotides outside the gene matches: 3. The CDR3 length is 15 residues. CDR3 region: CASSHRGQSTDTQYF. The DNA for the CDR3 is TGTGCCAGCAGCCACAGGGGGCAGAGCACAGATACGCAGTATTTT.

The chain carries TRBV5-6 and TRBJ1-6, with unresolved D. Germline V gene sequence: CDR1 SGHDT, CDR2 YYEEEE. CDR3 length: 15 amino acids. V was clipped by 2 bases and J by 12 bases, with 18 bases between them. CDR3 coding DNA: TGTGCCAGCAGCTTATCGGCAGGTACGGGTCGACCCCTCCACTTT. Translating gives CASSLSAGTGRPLHF.

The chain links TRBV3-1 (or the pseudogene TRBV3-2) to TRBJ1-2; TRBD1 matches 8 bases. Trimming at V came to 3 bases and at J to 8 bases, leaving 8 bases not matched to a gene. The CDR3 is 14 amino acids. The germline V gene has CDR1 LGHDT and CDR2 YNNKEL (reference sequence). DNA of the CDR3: TGTGCCAGCAGCCAGGGTCAGGGGGCAGGAGGCTACACCTTC. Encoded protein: CASSQGQGAGGYTF.

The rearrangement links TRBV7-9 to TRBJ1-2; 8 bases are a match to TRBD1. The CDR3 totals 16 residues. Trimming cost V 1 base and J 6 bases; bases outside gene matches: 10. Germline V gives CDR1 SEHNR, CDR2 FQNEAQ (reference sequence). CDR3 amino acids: CASSLGGQGTWNGYTF. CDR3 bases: TGTGCCAGCAGCTTAGGTGGACAGGGAACGTGGAATGGCTACACCTTC.

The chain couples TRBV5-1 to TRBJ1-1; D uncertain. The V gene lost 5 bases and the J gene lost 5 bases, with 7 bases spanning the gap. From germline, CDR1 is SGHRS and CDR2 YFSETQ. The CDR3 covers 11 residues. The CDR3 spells CASRGETEAFF. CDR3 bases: TGCGCCAGCAGAGGCGAAACTGAAGCTTTCTTT.

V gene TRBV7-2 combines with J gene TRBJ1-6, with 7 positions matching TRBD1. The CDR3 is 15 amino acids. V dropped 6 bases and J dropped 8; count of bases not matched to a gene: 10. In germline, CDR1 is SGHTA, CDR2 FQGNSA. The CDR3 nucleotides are TGTGCCAGCAGTTTAAAGACAGGGATAGATTCACCCCTCCACTTT. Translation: CASSLKTGIDSPLHF.

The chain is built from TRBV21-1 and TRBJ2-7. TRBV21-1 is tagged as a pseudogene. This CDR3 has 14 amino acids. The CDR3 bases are TGTGCCAGCAGCTACACGCATAGCTCCTACGAGCAGTACTTC. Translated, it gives CASSYTHSSYEQYF.

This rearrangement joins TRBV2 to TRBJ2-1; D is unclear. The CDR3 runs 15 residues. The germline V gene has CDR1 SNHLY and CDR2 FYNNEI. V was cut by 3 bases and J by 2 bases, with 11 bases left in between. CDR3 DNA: TGTGCCAGCAGTGAGAGGCAGATCCCCTACAATGAGCAGTTCTTC. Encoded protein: CASSERQIPYNEQFF.

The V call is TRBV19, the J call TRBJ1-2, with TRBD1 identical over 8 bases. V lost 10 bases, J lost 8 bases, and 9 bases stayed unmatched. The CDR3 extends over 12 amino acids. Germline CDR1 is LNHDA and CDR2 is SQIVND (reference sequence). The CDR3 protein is CAIWDRLGGYTF. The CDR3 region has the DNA TGTGCCATCTGGGACAGGTTAGGAGGCTACACCTTC. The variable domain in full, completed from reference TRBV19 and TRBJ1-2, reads DGGITQSPKYLFRKEGQNVTLSCEQNLNHDAMYWYRQDPGQGLRLIYYSQIVNDFQKGDIAEGYSVSREKKESFPLTVTSAQKNPTAFYLCAIWDRLGGYTFGSGTRLTVV.

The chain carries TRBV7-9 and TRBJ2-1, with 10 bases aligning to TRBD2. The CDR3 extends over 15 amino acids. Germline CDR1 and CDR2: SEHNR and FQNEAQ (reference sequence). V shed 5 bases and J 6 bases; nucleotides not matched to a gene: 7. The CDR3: CASSSSGGRGNEQFF. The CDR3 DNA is TGTGCCAGCAGCAGTAGCGGGGGGCGGGGCAATGAGCAGTTCTTC.

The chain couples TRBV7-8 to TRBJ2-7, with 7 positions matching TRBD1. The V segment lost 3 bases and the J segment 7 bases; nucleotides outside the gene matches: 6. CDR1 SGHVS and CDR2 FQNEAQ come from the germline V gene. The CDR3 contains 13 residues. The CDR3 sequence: CASSFVAGGEQYF. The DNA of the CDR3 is TGTGCCAGCAGCTTCGTGGCAGGGGGTGAGCAGTACTTC.

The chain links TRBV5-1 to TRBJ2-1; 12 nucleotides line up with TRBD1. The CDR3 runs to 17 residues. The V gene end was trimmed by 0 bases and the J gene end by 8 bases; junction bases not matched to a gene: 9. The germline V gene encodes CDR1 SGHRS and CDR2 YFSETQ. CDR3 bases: TGCGCCAGCAGCTTGGCTCCCCCGGGACAGGGGGCGGATGAGCAGTTCTTC. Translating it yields CASSLAPPGQGADEQFF.

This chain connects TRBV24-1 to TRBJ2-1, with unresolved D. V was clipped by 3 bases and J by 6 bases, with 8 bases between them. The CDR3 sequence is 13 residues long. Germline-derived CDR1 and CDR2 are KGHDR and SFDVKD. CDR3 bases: TGTGCCACCAGTGATGGGGTGGCCAATGAGCAGTTCTTC. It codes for CATSDGVANEQFF.

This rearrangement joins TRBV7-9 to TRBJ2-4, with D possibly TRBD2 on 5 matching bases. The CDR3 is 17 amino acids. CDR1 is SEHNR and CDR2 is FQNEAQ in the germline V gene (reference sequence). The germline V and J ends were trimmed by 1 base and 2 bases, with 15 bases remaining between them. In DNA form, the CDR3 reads TGTGCCAGCAGCTTAGAAGCCATAACTAGTCCCAAAAACATTCAGTACTTC. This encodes CASSLEAITSPKNIQYF. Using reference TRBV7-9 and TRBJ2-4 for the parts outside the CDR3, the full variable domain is DTGVSQNPRHKITKRGQNVTFRCDPISEHNRLYWYRQTLGQGPEFLTYFQNEAQLEKSRLLSDRFSAERPKGSFSTLEIQRTEQGDSAMYLCASSLEAITSPKNIQYFGAGTRLSVL.

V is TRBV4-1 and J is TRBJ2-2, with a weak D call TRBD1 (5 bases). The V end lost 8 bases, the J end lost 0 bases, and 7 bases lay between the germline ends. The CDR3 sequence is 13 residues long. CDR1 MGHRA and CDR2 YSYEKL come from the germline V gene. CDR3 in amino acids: CASEGANTGELFF. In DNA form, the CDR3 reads TGCGCCAGCGAAGGGGCGAACACCGGGGAGCTGTTTTTT.

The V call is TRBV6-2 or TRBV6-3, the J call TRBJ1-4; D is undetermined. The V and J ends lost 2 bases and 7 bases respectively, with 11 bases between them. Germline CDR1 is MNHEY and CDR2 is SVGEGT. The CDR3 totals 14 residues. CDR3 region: CASSYLVFSEKLFF. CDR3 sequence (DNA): TGTGCCAGCAGTTACCTCGTTTTTAGTGAAAAACTGTTTTTT.

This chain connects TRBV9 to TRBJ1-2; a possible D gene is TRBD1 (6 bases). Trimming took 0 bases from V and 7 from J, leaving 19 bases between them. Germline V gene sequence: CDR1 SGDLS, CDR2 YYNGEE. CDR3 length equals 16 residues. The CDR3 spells CASSVDNRGQNRGYTF. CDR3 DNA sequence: TGTGCCAGCAGCGTAGATAATCGGGGGCAAAATCGTGGCTACACCTTC.

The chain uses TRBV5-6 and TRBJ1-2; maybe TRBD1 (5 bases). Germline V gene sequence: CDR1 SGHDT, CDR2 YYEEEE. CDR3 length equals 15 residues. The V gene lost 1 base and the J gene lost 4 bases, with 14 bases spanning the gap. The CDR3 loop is CASSLRAGTAYGYTF. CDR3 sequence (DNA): TGTGCCAGCAGCTTGAGGGCAGGGACTGCCTATGGCTACACCTTC.

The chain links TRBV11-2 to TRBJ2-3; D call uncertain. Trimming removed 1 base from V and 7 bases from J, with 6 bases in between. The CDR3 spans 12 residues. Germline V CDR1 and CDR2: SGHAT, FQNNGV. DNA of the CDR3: TGTGCCAGCAGCTTAGGTAGGAATACGCAGTATTTT. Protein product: CASSLGRNTQYF.